This TCR beta chain was identified in a study of blood T cell repertoires in COVID-19. Study overall: In each case, the material was cDNA or gDNA derived from T cells, B-cell-depleted T cells, or PBMCs.

Authors' processing steps: Estimated nucleated cell counts came from reference gene primer amplification. Data came from immunoSEQ multiplex PCR; TCRdb stores just in-frame clones and leaves some out. V, J and clone size reflect that table, while D and trimming were determined from the DNA. This sample has tens of thousands of clones; more than 60% occur once, and the top ten carry approximately 29%. CDR1 is SGHTA and CDR2 is FQGTGA in the germline V gene. The CDR3 sequence is 12 residues long. After removal of 5 bases from V and 10 bases from J, the junction contained 6 bases not matched to a gene. The sequence came from a woman aged 80 or over with active or convalescent COVID-19. The chain has TRBV7-3 and TRBJ1-1; 8 bases line up with TRBD1. Sample: peripheral blood. The CDR3 DNA follows: TGTGCCAGCAGCCCGGGACAGGAGTCAGCTTTCTTT. Translating it yields CASSPGQESAFF.